One and the same sample provided the 8 T cell receptor beta chains below, sequenced in a study of blood T cells in healthy people across ages. Next came a second PCR, run for about 7 to 12 cycles, which used a sample-barcoded 5' primer along with a J-beta primer mix. TCRdb re-derived calls from the 5' RACE reads in MiXCR, one entry per CDR3 protein. The table has over a million distinct CDR3 sequences, 35% to 45% seen once. Sequenced sample: blood. These receptors all come from a woman under 30 in good health.

This chain joins TRBV12-3 or TRBV12-4 and TRBJ2-1; D not certain. This CDR3 comprises 14 residues. Between the trimmed V and J ends, which lost 5 bases and 0 bases, there was a span of 8 bases. DNA for the CDR3: TGTGCCAGCAGTGCCTTGGGCTCCTACAATGAGCAGTTCTTC. Encoded protein: CASSALGSYNEQFF.

This clonotype has more than one count but fewer than ten. V gene TRBV2 combines with J gene TRBJ2-7; 7 bases align to TRBD1. Germline V gene sequence: CDR1 SNHLY, CDR2 FYNNEI. The CDR3 is 14 residues long. With V trimmed by 6 bases and J by 2 bases, 7 bases remained unmatched. DNA of the CDR3: TGTGCCAGCAGCGCCGACAGGGTCGCCTACGAGCAGTACTTC. Amino acid sequence: CASSADRVAYEQYF.

The rearrangement uses TRBV3-1 and TRBJ2-5; D call uncertain. The DNA matches TRBJ2-7 better at its end, which makes the J call doubtful. Germline-derived CDR1 and CDR2 are LGHDT and YNNKEL (reference sequence). The CDR3 contains 14 residues. The CDR3 loop reads CASAWKSVEYEQYF. CDR3 coding DNA: TGTGCCAGTGCGTGGAAATCGGTGGAGTACGAGCAGTACTTC.

In DNA form, the CDR3 reads TGTGCCAGCAGCGCTCCTCCTCCCTACGAGCAGTACTTC. Protein product: CASSAPPPYEQYF. The chain joins TRBV7-2 to TRBJ2-7; D is ambiguous. Germline assignment: CDR1 SGHTA and CDR2 FQGNSA. This CDR3 is built from 13 residues. The V end lost 5 bases, the J end lost 2 bases, and 10 bases lay between the germline ends.

This chain uses TRBV7-8 with TRBJ2-2, with D possibly TRBD1 on 6 matching bases. Trimming left V 4 bases short and J 5 bases short, with 11 bases between. CDR3 size: 14 residues. CDR1 and CDR2 (germline): SGHVS, FQNEAQ. The CDR3 DNA sequence: TGTGCCAGCAGCTGGCAGGGGTATACCGGGGAGCTGTTTTTT. As protein: CASSWQGYTGELFF.

The V call is TRBV6-1, the J call TRBJ1-2; TRBD1 aligns across 7 bases. The V gene end was trimmed by 7 bases and the J gene end by 8 bases; junction bases not matched to a gene: 7. The CDR3 runs to 12 residues. CDR1 and CDR2 from the germline V gene are MNHNS and SASEGT. CDR3 residues: CASNDRAGGYTF. As DNA, the CDR3 is TGTGCCAGCAATGACAGGGCAGGGGGCTACACCTTC.

A word on this clonotype: An end of the junction differs from the germline gene, which may be a read error. The V call is TRBV20-1, the J call TRBJ2-2; tentative D call: TRBD2 (5 bases). Germline V gene sequence: CDR1 DFQATT, CDR2 SNEGSKA (reference sequence). The CDR3 length is 13 residues. The CDR3 region has the DNA TGCAGTGCTCGAGATACTAGCACCGGGGAGCTGTTTTTT. Encoded protein: CSARDTSTGELFF.

The chain combines TRBV6-5 with TRBJ1-4; the D is unclear. The V end was cut by 8 bases, the J end by 3 bases, with 16 bases between. The CDR3 totals 15 residues. Germline lookup yields CDR1 MNHEY and CDR2 SVGAGI. The CDR3 DNA sequence: TGTGCCAGCTCCAGCCTAGGGCAGTCTAATGAAAAACTGTTTTTT. Its translation: CASSSLGQSNEKLFF.